Described below is a single T cell receptor (beta chain) sequence and its context. Its specificity is not known. TCRdb reprocessed the reads via MiXCR and lists one record per CDR3 protein. The top ten clones hold around three quarters of a sample with 45,000 to 65,000 distinct CDR3 sequences, roughly a fifth of them seen once. V gave up 4 bases and J gave up 4 bases, with 25 bases separating them. CDR3 length equals 18 residues. Germline loops: CDR1 SGHDT, CDR2 YYEEEE. The data were taken from a study of T cell repertoires in cytomegalovirus infection. The source is a human donor in good health (CMV status not recorded). Some clones in this sample may be carry-over from other donors' samples. The sample consisted of CD8+ T cells from cultured PBMCs, taken from culture after CMV antigen stimulation. The rearrangement uses TRBV5-6 and TRBJ2-3, with D tentatively TRBD1 or TRBD2 (5 bases each). The CDR3 nucleotides are TGTGCCAGCAGCCCCACGTCGGGTCGGGACGGGGTGTCAGATACGCAGTATTTT. Encoded protein: CASSPTSGRDGVSDTQYF.